This T cell receptor beta chain appears in the sequencing data of a study of CD8+ T cells in alopecia areata. Treatment of the sample: oral pan-JAK inhibitor, 5-10 mg twice daily. Remarks on this clone: The antigen is undetermined.

Findings and caveats of the study: Scalp sequencing captures resident alphabeta T cells of normal skin too.

The germline CDR1 and CDR2 sequences are GTSNPN and SVGIG (reference sequence). The CDR3 is made up of 13 amino acids. V was trimmed by 5 bases and J by 6 bases, leaving 14 bases between them. The authors extracted RNA and reverse transcribed it into cDNA as the sequencing template. Sequencing was performed with immunoSEQ multiplex PCR; in TCRdb, only in-frame clones are kept and a portion is missing. The profile shows a few hundred thousand clones, more than 30% of them singletons. The sequence was collected from a human donor with alopecia areata. V and J are TRBV30 and TRBJ1-5; maybe TRBD1 (5 bases). The sample consisted of CD4+ T cells sorted from blood, taken between weeks 30 and 35, from a patient treated with tofacitinib. CDR3 coding DNA: TGTGCCTGGTCTGGGGGGAACGGTCAGCCCCAGCATTTT. Amino acids: CAWSGGNGQPQHF. Full variable domain (remainder filled in from reference TRBV30 and TRBJ1-5): SQTIHQWPATLVQPVGSPLSLECTVEGTSNPNLYWYRQAAGRGLQLLFYSVGIGQISSEVPQNLSASRPQDRQFILSSKKLLLSDSGFYLCAWSGGNGQPQHFGDGTRLSIL.